This T cell receptor beta chain comes out of a study of post-analysis software for immune sequencing data (dated by TCRdb to about 2015). For the study in its entirety: Relapsing-remitting, secondary progressive and progressive-relapsing multiple sclerosis were recorded as disease courses, and subtype annotation was lacking for some patients. The patient repertoires were set against about 12 previously published healthy control repertoires from donors whose ages ranged from roughly 6 to 27 years. A subset of samples was prepared in parallel using single-end sample barcoding, then pooled and co-amplified after Illumina adapter ligation. Study-level results and caveats: The control group was slightly older than the multiple sclerosis patient group. Direct clustering with F measure revealed strong co-clustering of samples prepared in the same batch, which led to a batch-effect correction. Significantly higher frequencies in patients than in controls were found for five TRBV segments, including TRBV5-6, TRBV5-1 and TRBV20-1. Normalized Chao1 diversity was significantly lower in multiple sclerosis patients than controls, suggesting substantial peripheral T-cell clonal expansion.

The germline V gene specifies SGHRS as CDR1 and YFSETQ as CDR2. CDR3 length: 17 amino acids, cysteine to phenylalanine. Just the 51-base CDR3 DNA is kept, in frame starting at base 1. V is trimmed back by 6 bases and J by 4 bases, and the junction contains 8 bases that no gene match accounts for. In its sample, this clonotype was seen a few times. This receptor's antigen is unknown. No much larger clone exists at a distance of one base, and base qualities are not known. Library method: PCR. Sequencing was carried out with an Illumina HiSeq 2500. Unique molecular identifiers were incorporated into TCR beta cDNA libraries to reduce PCR and sequencing biases. Per 1 to 10 million input T cells, some 500,000 cDNA molecules were obtained, such that each molecule approximated one T cell. The patient libraries were prepared and sequenced with the same protocol used for the earlier healthy control dataset. Within a given batch, samples were prepared together, multiplexed and sequenced on the same HiSeq lane. Per the original workflow: Raw barcoded reads were processed with MIGEC, and single-read molecular identifier groups were discarded before consensus assembly and CDR3 extraction. VDJtools was used for post-analysis of the clonotype tables, with diversity normalized by down-sampling every dataset to the smallest sample size. To correct batch-related cross-sample contamination, repertoire overlap clustering matched CDR3 amino acid sequences but not nucleotide sequences. In TCRdb, the public reads were trimmed at Q25 with fastp and aligned with MiXCR, with productive beta chains retained. Entries are consolidated by CDR3 protein sequence, retaining the most common genes and DNA. None of the V and J calls come from the authors' own analysis; TCRdb made them. Present in this sample are roughly 730,000 distinct CDR3 sequences, 30% of which were seen just once. Roughly 0.53% of the sample is taken by the ten largest.

To demonstrate the VDJtools post-analysis software, the study profiled TCR beta repertoires from the peripheral blood of 13 young patients with multiple sclerosis. Multiple sclerosis patients were children and adolescents aged about 6 to 15 years. Sequenced material: blood. The receptor was derived from a girl aged 10 to 17 with multiple sclerosis. The rearranged segments are TRBV5-1 and TRBJ2-6; 12 bases in the middle match TRBD1. Here the CDR3 is given as CASTAGQGAFGANVLTF. The nucleotides read TGCGCCAGCACCGCGGGACAGGGGGCATTCGGGGCCAACGTCCTGACTTTC.